This TCR beta chain was profiled in a study of type 1 regulatory T cells (dated by TCRdb to about 2021). As for the study more broadly: An in vitro protocol by which a Tr1-enriched, alloantigen-specific CD4 T cell product named T-allo10 was generated was characterized in the study. T-allo10 was under clinical evaluation in patients with hematological malignancies receiving allogeneic hematopoietic stem cell transplantation.

Per the germline V gene, KGHDR is the CDR1 and SFDVKD is the CDR2. The V end loses 4 bases and the J end loses 1 base, and a stretch of 12 bases separates them. The CDR3 contains 15 residues, cysteine and phenylalanine counted. Left in the record is the CDR3 DNA by itself, 45 bases read in frame from the first base. The reads were generated on an Illumina MiSeq. In TCRdb, the public reads were trimmed at Q25 with fastp and aligned with MiXCR, with productive beta chains retained. Rows are unified per CDR3 protein, each entry keeping the most common DNA and genes. The table for this sample lists some 100,000 distinct CDR3 sequences; around a third of them were counted only once. The ten largest account for 2% to 2.5% of the sample. A word on this clonotype: Its antigen is not yet known. No per-base quality is available; no much larger clone lies one base away.

This receptor chain uses TRBV24-1 and TRBJ1-2; perhaps TRBD1 is the D gene, with 5 bases matching. This TCR derives from a human donor in good health. Material: CD4+ T cells, either the whole sample or a sorted fraction (not recorded which). CDR3 sequence: CATSERGRNNYGYTF. The sequenced DNA: TGTGCCACCAGTGAACGGGGACGGAATAACTATGGCTACACCTTC.